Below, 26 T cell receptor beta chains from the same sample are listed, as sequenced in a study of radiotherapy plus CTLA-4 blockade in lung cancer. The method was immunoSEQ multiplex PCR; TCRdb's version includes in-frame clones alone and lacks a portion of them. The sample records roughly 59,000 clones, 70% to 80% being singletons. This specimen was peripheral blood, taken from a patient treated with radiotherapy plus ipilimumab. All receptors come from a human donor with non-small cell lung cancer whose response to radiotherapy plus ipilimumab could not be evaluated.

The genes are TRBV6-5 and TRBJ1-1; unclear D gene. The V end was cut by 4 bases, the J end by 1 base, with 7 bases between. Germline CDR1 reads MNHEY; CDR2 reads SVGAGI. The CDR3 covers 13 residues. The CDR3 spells CASSFTANTEAFF. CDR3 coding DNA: TGTGCCAGCAGTTTCACAGCGAACACTGAAGCTTTCTTT.

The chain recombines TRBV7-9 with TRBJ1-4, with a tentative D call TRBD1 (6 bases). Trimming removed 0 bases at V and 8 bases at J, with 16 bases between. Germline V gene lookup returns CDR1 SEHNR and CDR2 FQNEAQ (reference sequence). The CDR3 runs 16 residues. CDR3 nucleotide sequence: TGTGCCAGCAGCTTAGCCGCTCTCGGGGGGCGAGAAAAACTGTTTTTT. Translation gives CASSLAALGGREKLFF.

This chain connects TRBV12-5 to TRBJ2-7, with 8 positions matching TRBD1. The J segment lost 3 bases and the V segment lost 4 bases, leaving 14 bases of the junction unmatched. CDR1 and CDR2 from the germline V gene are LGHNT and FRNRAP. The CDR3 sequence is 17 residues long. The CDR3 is CASGSYRTGQNFYEQYF. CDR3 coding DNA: TGTGCTAGTGGTTCCTACCGGACAGGGCAAAACTTCTACGAGCAGTACTTC.

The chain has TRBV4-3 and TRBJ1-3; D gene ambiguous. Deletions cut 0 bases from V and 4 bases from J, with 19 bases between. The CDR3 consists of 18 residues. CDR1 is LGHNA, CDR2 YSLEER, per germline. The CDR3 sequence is CASSQEVAASAAGNTIYF. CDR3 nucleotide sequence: TGCGCCAGCAGCCAAGAAGTCGCGGCATCAGCTGCCGGAAACACCATATATTTT.

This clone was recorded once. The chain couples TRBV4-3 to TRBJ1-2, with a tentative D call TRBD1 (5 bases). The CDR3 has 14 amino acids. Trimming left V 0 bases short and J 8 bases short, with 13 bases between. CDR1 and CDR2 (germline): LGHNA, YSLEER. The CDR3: CASSQEGAASGYTF. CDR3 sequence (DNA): TGCGCCAGCAGCCAAGAAGGGGCGGCCAGCGGCTACACCTTC.

This chain's CDR3 is CASSSQGLGGYTF. CDR3 in DNA: TGTGCCAGCAGCTCACAGGGGCTGGGGGGCTACACCTTC. V gene TRBV9 combines with J gene TRBJ1-2; 7 nucleotides align to TRBD1. J was trimmed by 8 bases and V by 4 bases; bases with no gene match: 8. From germline, CDR1 is SGDLS and CDR2 YYNGEE. The CDR3 length is 13 residues.

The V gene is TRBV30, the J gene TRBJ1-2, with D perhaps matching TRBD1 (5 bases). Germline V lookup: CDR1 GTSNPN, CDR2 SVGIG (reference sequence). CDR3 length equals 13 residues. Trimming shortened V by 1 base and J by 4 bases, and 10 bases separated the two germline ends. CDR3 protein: CAWSEAGRYGYTF. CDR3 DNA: TGTGCCTGGAGTGAGGCAGGGCGCTATGGCTACACCTTC.

The CDR3 DNA reads as TGTGCCAGCAGTTCCCCCACTAGCGGCTCCTACAATGAGCAGTTCTTC. It translates to CASSSPTSGSYNEQFF. The chain uses TRBV28 and TRBJ2-1, with 8 bases fitting TRBD2. The germline V gene has CDR1 MDHEN and CDR2 SYDVKM. V was clipped by 4 bases and J by 0 bases; unmatched bases: 5. The CDR3 sequence is 16 residues long.

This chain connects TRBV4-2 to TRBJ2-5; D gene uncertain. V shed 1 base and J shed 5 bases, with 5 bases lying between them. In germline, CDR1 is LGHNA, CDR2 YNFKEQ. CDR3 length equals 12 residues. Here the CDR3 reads CASSQARETQYF. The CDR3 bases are TGTGCCAGCAGCCAAGCGAGGGAGACCCAGTACTTC.

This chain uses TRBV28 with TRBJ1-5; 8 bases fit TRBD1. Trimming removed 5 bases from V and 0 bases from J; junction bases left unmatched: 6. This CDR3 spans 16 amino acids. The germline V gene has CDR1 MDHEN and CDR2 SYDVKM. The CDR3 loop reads CASSTRQGRSNQPQHF. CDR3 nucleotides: TGTGCCAGCAGTACCCGACAGGGGCGTAGCAATCAGCCCCAGCATTTT.

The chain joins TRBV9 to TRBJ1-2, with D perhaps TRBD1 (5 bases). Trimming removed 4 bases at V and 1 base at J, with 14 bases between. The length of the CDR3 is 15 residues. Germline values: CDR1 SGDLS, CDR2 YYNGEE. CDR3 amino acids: CASSSQTEYNYGYTF. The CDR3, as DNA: TGTGCCAGCAGCTCCCAGACAGAATATAACTATGGCTACACCTTC.

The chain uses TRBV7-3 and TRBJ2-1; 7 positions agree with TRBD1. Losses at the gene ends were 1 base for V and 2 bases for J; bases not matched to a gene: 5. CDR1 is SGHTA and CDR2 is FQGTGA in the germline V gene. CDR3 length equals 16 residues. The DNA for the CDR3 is TGTGCCAGCAGCTTAAGGGCAGGGACAGCCTACAATGAGCAGTTCTTC. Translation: CASSLRAGTAYNEQFF.

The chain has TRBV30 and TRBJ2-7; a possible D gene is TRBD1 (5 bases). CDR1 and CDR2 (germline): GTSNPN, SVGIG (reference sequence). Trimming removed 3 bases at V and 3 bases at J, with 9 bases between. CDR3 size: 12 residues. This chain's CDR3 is CAWRDIFYEQYF. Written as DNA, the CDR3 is TGTGCCTGGAGGGACATCTTCTACGAGCAGTACTTC. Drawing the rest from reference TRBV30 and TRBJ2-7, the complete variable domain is SQTIHQWPATLVQPVGSPLSLECTVEGTSNPNLYWYRQAAGRGLQLLFYSVGIGQISSEVPQNLSASRPQDRQFILSSKKLLLSDSGFYLCAWRDIFYEQYFGPGTRLTVT.

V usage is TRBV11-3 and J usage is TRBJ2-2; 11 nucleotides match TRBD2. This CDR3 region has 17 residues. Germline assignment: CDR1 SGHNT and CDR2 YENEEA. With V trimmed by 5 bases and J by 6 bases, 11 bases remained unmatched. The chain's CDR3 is CASSRTLAGVKAGELFF. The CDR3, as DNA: TGTGCCAGCAGCCGGACACTAGCGGGAGTGAAGGCCGGGGAGCTGTTTTTT.

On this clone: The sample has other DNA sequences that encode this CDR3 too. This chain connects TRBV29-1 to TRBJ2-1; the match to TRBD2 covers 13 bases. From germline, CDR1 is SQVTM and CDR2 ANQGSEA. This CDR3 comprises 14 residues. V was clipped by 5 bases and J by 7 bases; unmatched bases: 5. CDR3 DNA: TGCAGCGTTTTACTAGCGGGAGGGGGGAATGAGCAGTTCTTC. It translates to CSVLLAGGGNEQFF.

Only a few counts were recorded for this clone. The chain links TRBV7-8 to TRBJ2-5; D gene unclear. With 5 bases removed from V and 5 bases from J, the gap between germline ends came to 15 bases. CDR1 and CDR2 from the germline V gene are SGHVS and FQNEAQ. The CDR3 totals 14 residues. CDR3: CASSTRLGGETQYF. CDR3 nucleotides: TGTGCCAGCAGCACGAGGCTGGGTGGGGAGACCCAGTACTTC.

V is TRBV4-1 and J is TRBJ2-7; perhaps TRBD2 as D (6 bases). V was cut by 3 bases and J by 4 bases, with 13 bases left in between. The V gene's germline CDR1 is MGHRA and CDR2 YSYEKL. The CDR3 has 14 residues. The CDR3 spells CASSHRGKGYEQYF. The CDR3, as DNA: TGCGCCAGCAGCCACCGCGGGAAAGGTTACGAGCAGTACTTC.

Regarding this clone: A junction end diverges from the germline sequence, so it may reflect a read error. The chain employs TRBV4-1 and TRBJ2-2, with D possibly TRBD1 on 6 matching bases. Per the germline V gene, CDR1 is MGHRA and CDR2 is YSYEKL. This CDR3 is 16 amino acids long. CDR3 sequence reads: CASSQVEGQNTGELFF. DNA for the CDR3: TGTGCCAGCAGCCAAGTCGAGGGACAGAACACCGGGGAGCTGTTTTTT.

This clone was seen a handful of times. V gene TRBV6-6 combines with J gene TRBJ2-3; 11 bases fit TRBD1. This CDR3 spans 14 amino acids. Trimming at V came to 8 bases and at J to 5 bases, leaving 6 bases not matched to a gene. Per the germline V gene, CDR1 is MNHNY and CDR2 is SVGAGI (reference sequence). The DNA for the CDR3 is TGTGCCAGCGGACAGGGGGCAGGTTTAGATACGCAGTATTTT. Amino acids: CASGQGAGLDTQYF.

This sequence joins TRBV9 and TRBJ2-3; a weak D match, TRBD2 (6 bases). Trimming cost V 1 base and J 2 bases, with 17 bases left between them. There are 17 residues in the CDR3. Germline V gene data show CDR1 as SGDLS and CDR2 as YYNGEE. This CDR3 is CASSVTPGLLSTDTQYF. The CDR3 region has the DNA TGTGCCAGCAGCGTAACCCCGGGACTTTTGTCCACAGATACGCAGTATTTT. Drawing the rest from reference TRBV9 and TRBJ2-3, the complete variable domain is DSGVTQTPKHLITATGQRVTLRCSPRSGDLSVYWYQQSLDQGLQFLIQYYNGEERAKGNILERFSAQQFPDLHSELNLSSLELGDSALYFCASSVTPGLLSTDTQYFGPGTRLTVL.

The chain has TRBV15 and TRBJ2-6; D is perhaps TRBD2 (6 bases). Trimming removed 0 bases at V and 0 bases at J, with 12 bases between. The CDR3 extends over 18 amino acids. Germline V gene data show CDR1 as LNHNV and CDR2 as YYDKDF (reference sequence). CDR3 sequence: CATSRDLLEGSGANVLTF. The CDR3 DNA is TGTGCCACCAGCAGAGATCTTTTGGAGGGCTCTGGGGCCAACGTCCTGACTTTC. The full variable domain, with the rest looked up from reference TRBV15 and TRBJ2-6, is DAMVIQNPRYQVTQFGKPVTLSCSQTLNHNVMYWYQQKSSQAPKLLFHYYDKDFNNEADTPDNFQSRRPNTSFCFLDIRSPGLGDTAMYLCATSRDLLEGSGANVLTFGAGSRLTVL.

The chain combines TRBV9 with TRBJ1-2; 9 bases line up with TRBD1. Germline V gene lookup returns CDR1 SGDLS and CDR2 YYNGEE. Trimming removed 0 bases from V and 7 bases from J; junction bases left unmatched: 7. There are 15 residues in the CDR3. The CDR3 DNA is TGTGCCAGCAGCGTAGGGGACAGGGACGCGGCTGGCTACACCTTC. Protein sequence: CASSVGDRDAAGYTF. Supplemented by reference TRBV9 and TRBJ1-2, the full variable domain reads DSGVTQTPKHLITATGQRVTLRCSPRSGDLSVYWYQQSLDQGLQFLIQYYNGEERAKGNILERFSAQQFPDLHSELNLSSLELGDSALYFCASSVGDRDAAGYTFGSGTRLTVV.

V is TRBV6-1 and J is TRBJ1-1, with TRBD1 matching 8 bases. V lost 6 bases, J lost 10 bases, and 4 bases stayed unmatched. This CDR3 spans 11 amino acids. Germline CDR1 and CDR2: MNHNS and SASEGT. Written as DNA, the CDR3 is TGTGCCAGCAGGGAGACAGGGGCAGCTTTCTTT. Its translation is CASRETGAAFF.

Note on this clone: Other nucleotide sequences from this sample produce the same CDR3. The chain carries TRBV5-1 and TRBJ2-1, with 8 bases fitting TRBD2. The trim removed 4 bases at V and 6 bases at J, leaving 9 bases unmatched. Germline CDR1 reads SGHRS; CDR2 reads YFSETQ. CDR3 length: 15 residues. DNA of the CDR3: TGCGCCAGCAGCCCCGGTTTAGCGGGACCCAATGAGCAGTTCTTC. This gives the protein CASSPGLAGPNEQFF.

CDR3 DNA sequence: TGCGCCAGCAGCCAACTCTTTGGACAGAAGGGTTGGAGCAATCAGCCCCAGCATTTT. It is translated as CASSQLFGQKGWSNQPQHF. V usage is TRBV4-1 and J usage is TRBJ1-5; possibly TRBD1 for D (6 bases). The V and J ends lost 2 bases and 1 base respectively, with 21 bases between them. The CDR3 has 19 amino acids. The germline gives CDR1 MGHRA, CDR2 YSYEKL.

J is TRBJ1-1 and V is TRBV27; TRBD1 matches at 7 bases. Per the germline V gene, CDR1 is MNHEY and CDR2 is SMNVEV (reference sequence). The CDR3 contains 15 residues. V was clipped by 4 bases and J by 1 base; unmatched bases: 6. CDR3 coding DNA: TGTGCCAGCAGTTCCCGACAGGGAGAGAACACTGAAGCTTTCTTT. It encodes CASSSRQGENTEAFF.